These T cell receptor beta chains were read from a single sample in a study of T cells in Graves' hyperthyroidism and ophthalmopathy. TCRdb passed the multiplex PCR reads through MiXCR, listing each CDR3 protein once. The data show about 250,000 distinct CDR3 sequences, with about 20% seen just once and over 55% held by the top ten. What was sequenced was blood. The receptors stem from a man aged 30 to 45 with Graves' ophthalmopathy. Each CDR3 is given with its conserved first and last residue. The D gene is left open where the match is weak. Clone sizes are given selectively: once, few, many, or a class where the clone is expanded.

TRBD2 | TRBJ2-4 | TRBV3-1 | 19 | few | TGTGCCAGCAGCCAAGATCGGTCCGCGACTAGCTTCCCGAAAAACATTCAGTACTTC | CASSQDRSATSFPKNIQYF
. | TRBJ2-2 | TRBV27 | 13 | . | TGTGCCAGCCTCTCCTGGGGCAGCAGACTACTGTTTTTT | CASLSWGSRLLFF
TRBD1 | TRBJ1-1 | TRBV12-3/TRBV12-4 | 16 | many | TGTGCCAGCACCCTCTCACGCGACAGGGGGGCGTTTGAAGCTTTCTTT | CASTLSRDRGAFEAFF
. | TRBJ2-7 | TRBV12-3/TRBV12-4 | 11 | many | TGTGCCAGCAGTTATGGGGACGAGCAGTACTTC | CASSYGDEQYF
. | TRBJ1-5 | TRBV25-1 | 18 | . | TGTGCCAGCAGTGAAGAGAGTACAGGGAAGGCACACACAGATACGCAGCATTTT | CASSEESTGKAHTDTQHF
TRBD1 | TRBJ1-4 | TRBV5-1 | 16 | . | TGCGCCAGCAGCCGCACCACCGGGACAGGATCCGAAAAACTGTTTTTT | CASSRTTGTGSEKLFF
TRBD2 | TRBJ2-1 | TRBV20-1 | 14 | . | TGCAGTGCTAGAGAAAGCGGGGGGGGTAATGAGCAGTTCTTC | CSARESGGGNEQFF
. | TRBJ1-5 | TRBV12-3/TRBV12-4 | 12 | many | TGTGCCAGCAGTTTGGTCAATCAGCCCCAGCATTTT | CASSLVNQPQHF
TRBD1 | TRBJ2-7 | TRBV29-1 | 13 | . | TGCAGCGTTGACGTGGCAGGGGGTGTCGAGCAGTACTTC | CSVDVAGGVEQYF
. | TRBJ1-1 | TRBV12-3/TRBV12-4 | 13 | . | TGTGCCAGCAGCCTTGACAGGTCCACTGAAGCTTTCTTT | CASSLDRSTEAFF
. | TRBJ2-1 | TRBV11-2 | 15 | many | TGTGCCAGCAGCTTGTCTCTTCAGTCAGAAAATGAGCAGTTCTTC | CASSLSLQSENEQFF